This T cell receptor (beta chain) was found in a study of cytomegalovirus exposure and HLA in healthy donors. Study-wide background: Sequencing of about 179 million T cells in an earlier analysis found 100 million to 140 million unique TCR beta sequences. Overall study results and limits: In most subjects, TCR beta sequences reportedly gave accurate predictions of HLA-A and HLA-B alleles. The authors later found TCR association rates varying by HLA locus, with DRB1 most and HLA-C fewest.

The primer mix had 60 Vbeta and 13 Jbeta primers. Libraries were prepared by immunoSEQ multiplex PCR; TCRdb keeps only in-frame clonotypes and omits some of them. The sample contains about 110,000 clones, over 75% of which appear only once. Healthy bone marrow donors formed the donor group. The CDR3 extends over 15 amino acids. The germline V gene has CDR1 SGHAT and CDR2 FQNNGV. The ends lost 2 bases at V and 3 bases at J; junction bases unmatched: 6. Comment on this clone: Antigen: not known.

The sequencing sample was made of PBMCs. This rearrangement joins TRBV11-2 to TRBJ1-1, with 7 nucleotides matching TRBD1. This sequence originates from a human donor in good health. CDR3 nucleotide sequence: TGTGCCAGCAGCTTAAGTGCCAGGGGGGACACTGAAGCTTTCTTT. This sequence encodes CASSLSARGDTEAFF.